A selection of T cell receptor beta chains follows, all from one sample in a study of shared clonotypes between healthy human individuals. The assay was immunoSEQ multiplex PCR, and TCRdb's table has in-frame clones only and misses some. The sample yields some 2,500,000 clones, just under 95% seen once. The specimen was naive CD4+ T cells from PBMCs. All receptors come from a man between 18 and 35 years old in good health. Some clones in this sample may be carry-over from other donors' samples. Both conserved end residues are part of each CDR3. The D gene is left open where the match is weak. The listing skips clone size in some rows; elsewhere it reads once, few, many or a size class.

D	size	J	V	DNA	CDR3
TRBD1	NA	TRBJ1-2	TRBV4-1	TGCGCCAGCAGCCATCAGGGGGCGGGCTATGGCTACACCTTC	CASSHQGAGYGYTF
NA	NA	TRBJ1-2	TRBV28	TGTGCCAGCAGTCAACCATATGGCTACACCTTC	CASSQPYGYTF
TRBD1	NA	TRBJ2-5	TRBV2	TGTGCCAGCAGGAGGGACAGGGCGGAGACCCAGTACTTC	CASRRDRAETQYF
NA	NA	TRBJ2-1	TRBV11-3	TGTGCCAGCAGCCTTGGAGGGGGCGGCGGGTCGGATGAGCAGTTCTTC	CASSLGGGGGSDEQFF
NA	NA	TRBJ2-1	TRBV7-9	TGTGCCAGCAGCTTAGAGGGGAAGGGTTACAATGAGCAGTTCTTC	CASSLEGKGYNEQFF
TRBD2	NA	TRBJ2-2	TRBV9	TGTGCCAGCAGCGTAGTTGCTAGCGGGAGAACCGGGGAGCTGTTTTTT	CASSVVASGRTGELFF
NA	NA	TRBJ2-2	TRBV9	TGTGCCAGCAGCGTACTACCGGTGGTGGGCACCGGGGAGCTGTTTTTT	CASSVLPVVGTGELFF
NA	NA	TRBJ2-5	TRBV7-2	TGTGCCAGCAGCTCACCCCCAGGGACAAGGAAAGAGACCCAGTACTTC	CASSSPPGTRKETQYF
TRBD1	once	TRBJ1-1	TRBV6-4	TGTGCCAGCAAACCTACAGGGGTGGGCACTGAAGCTTTCTTT	CASKPTGVGTEAFF
TRBD2	NA	TRBJ2-3	TRBV7-3	TGTGCCAGCAGCTCGGGACTAGACGCAGATACGCAGTATTTT	CASSSGLDADTQYF
NA	NA	TRBJ1-4	TRBV6-1	TGTGCCAGCAGGGGGGGTGAAAAACTGTTTTTT	CASRGGEKLFF
TRBD2	once	TRBJ2-1	TRBV6-5	TGTGCCAGCAGGCGCGGGGGATTTACTCACAATGAGCAGTTCTTC	CASRRGGFTHNEQFF
NA	NA	TRBJ2-3	TRBV7-8	TGTGCCAGCAGCTTAGTTCGTTGGGGGGCCCGCAGGGATACGCAGTATTTT	CASSLVRWGARRDTQYF
TRBD2	NA	TRBJ2-1	TRBV19	TGTGCCAGTACTGCCCGGACTAGTCTCTCCTACAATGAGCAGTTCTTC	CASTARTSLSYNEQFF
TRBD2	NA	TRBJ2-7	TRBV19	TGTGCCAGTAGTGTACTAGCGGGAGTAGGCTACGAGCAGTACTTC	CASSVLAGVGYEQYF
NA	NA	TRBJ2-5	TRBV7-9	TGTGCCAGCAGCTCCTTAACATCCCAGTACTTC	CASSSLTSQYF
TRBD1	NA	TRBJ2-1	TRBV11-3	TGTGCCAGCAGCTTCGGGACAGGGGTTCCCAATGAGCAGTTCTTC	CASSFGTGVPNEQFF
TRBD2	NA	TRBJ2-5	TRBV7-2	TGTGCCAGCAGCTCCGGGGGGGGGTCAGGAGAGACCCAGTACTTC	CASSSGGGSGETQYF
TRBD2	NA	TRBJ2-4	TRBV9	TGTGCCAGCAGCGTATTCGCCGGGGAGGGCATTCAGTACTTC	CASSVFAGEGIQYF
NA	NA	TRBJ1-1	TRBV27	TGTGCCAGCAGACTTAGGACATTACACCCTTCCCTGAACACTGAAGCTTTCTTT	CASRLRTLHPSLNTEAFF
NA	NA	TRBJ2-7	TRBV4-2	TGTGCCAGCAGCCAGGGGGCGGGAAGCCCCTACGAGCAGTACTTC	CASSQGAGSPYEQYF
NA	NA	TRBJ2-1	TRBV28	TGTGCCAGCAAGGCGCGGACAGTGAGCTCCTACAATGAGCAGTTCTTC	CASKARTVSSYNEQFF
TRBD1	NA	TRBJ1-4	TRBV5-1	TGCGCCAGCAGCTCCGGGACAGGGGGCGCGGTCGAAAAACTGTTTTTT	CASSSGTGGAVEKLFF
TRBD2	NA	TRBJ2-1	TRBV6-6	TGTGCCAGCAGAACTACGGCGGGAGCCCCCTACAATGAGCAGTTCTTC	CASRTTAGAPYNEQFF